A selection of T cell receptor beta chains follows, all from one sample in a study of glioma-infiltrating T cells after dendritic cell vaccination. Sequenced by immunoSEQ multiplex PCR; TCRdb stores in-frame clones only, minus some. The sample shows more than 95,000 clones, roughly 90% of them seen only once. Sequenced here: blood, sampled after dendritic cell vaccination. The receptors here all came from a human donor with glioblastoma. Each CDR3 is given without its conserved first and last residue.

V	J	CDR3
TRBV4-1	TRBJ2-1	ASSQSVGVYNEQF
TRBV10-1	TRBJ2-1	ASSETLSVNEQF
TRBV6-5	TRBJ2-1	ASSLTSGYNEQF
TRBV9	TRBJ2-7	ASSVMGGNEQY
TRBV4-1	TRBJ1-2	ASSQDGWGWGYT
TRBV2	TRBJ2-7	ASSDGGQGFYEQY
TRBV28	TRBJ2-2	LSRTGSTGELF
TRBV15	TRBJ2-5	ATSRDSRETQY
TRBV30	TRBJ2-7	AWSPSYEQY
TRBV6-1	TRBJ1-5	ASSLPGNQPQH
TRBV7-8	TRBJ2-3	ASSQGPSGSSDTQY
TRBV11-2	TRBJ2-3	ASRQRDTPTQY
TRBV5-1	TRBJ2-6	ASSQPRDSGANVLT
TRBV19	TRBJ2-6	ASKRQGLAGANVLT
TRBV19	TRBJ2-7	ASSIASGRYEQY
TRBV13	TRBJ2-1	ASSLGGLARAEESYNEQF
TRBV4-1	TRBJ1-1	ASSQESGLGNTEAF
TRBV7-2	TRBJ2-7	ASAGTATYEQY